A selection of T cell receptor beta chains follows, all from one sample in a study of siplizumab effects on memory and regulatory T cells. Assay: immunoSEQ multiplex PCR; the TCRdb copy retains only in-frame clones and omits some. The data show fewer than 60,000 clones, with about 94% seen just once and over 15% held by the top ten. Sequencing was done on a sample of CD8+ T cells sorted from blood. These receptors originate from a human donor in good health. Each CDR3 is given without its conserved first and last residue.

j_call: TRBJ2-7
v_call: TRBV5-1
cdr3_length: 14
cdr3_aa: ASSLFVSGGPYEQY

j_call: TRBJ2-2
v_call: TRBV6-6
cdr3_length: 12
cdr3_aa: ASSHGSEAGELF

j_call: TRBJ2-7
v_call: TRBV27
cdr3_length: 16
cdr3_aa: ASSLWPSTRGHSYEQY

j_call: TRBJ2-2
v_call: TRBV7-6
cdr3_length: 11
cdr3_aa: ASSFSGNGELF

j_call: TRBJ1-6
v_call: TRBV27
cdr3_length: 10
cdr3_aa: ASSKAASPLH

j_call: TRBJ1-5
v_call: TRBV15
cdr3_length: 10
cdr3_aa: ATSSLGQPQH

j_call: TRBJ2-7
v_call: TRBV28
cdr3_length: 18
cdr3_aa: ASSLPRSGLTGTIGYEQY

j_call: TRBJ1-5
v_call: TRBV19
cdr3_length: 12
cdr3_aa: ASSIREYNQPQH

j_call: TRBJ2-7
v_call: TRBV20-1
cdr3_length: 9
cdr3_aa: SARQGYEQY

j_call: TRBJ1-1
v_call: TRBV7-7
cdr3_length: 11
cdr3_aa: ASSLGLLTEAF

j_call: TRBJ2-1
v_call: TRBV4-1
cdr3_length: 14
cdr3_aa: ASSQDLRGWDNEQF

j_call: TRBJ2-7
v_call: TRBV10-3
cdr3_length: 14
cdr3_aa: AISESGESDYYEQY

j_call: TRBJ2-3
v_call: TRBV11-3
cdr3_length: 11
cdr3_aa: ASSLGFTDTQY

j_call: TRBJ2-7
v_call: TRBV11-1
cdr3_length: 12
cdr3_aa: ASSLFGLTYEQY

j_call: TRBJ2-1
v_call: TRBV7-6
cdr3_length: 12
cdr3_aa: ASSLGGLSNEQF

j_call: TRBJ2-3
v_call: TRBV7-9
cdr3_length: 15
cdr3_aa: ASMNTGTGEPKDTQY

j_call: TRBJ1-1
v_call: TRBV27
cdr3_length: 11
cdr3_aa: ASYSGGETEAF

j_call: TRBJ2-6
v_call: TRBV6-5
cdr3_length: 14
cdr3_aa: ASSYTGGSGANVLT

j_call: TRBJ2-5
v_call: TRBV30
cdr3_length: 11
cdr3_aa: AWNSGGPETQY

j_call: TRBJ1-1
v_call: TRBV29-1
cdr3_length: 11
cdr3_aa: SVGRAAHTEAF

j_call: TRBJ2-7
v_call: TRBV28
cdr3_length: 12
cdr3_aa: ASSFTSFSYEQY

j_call: TRBJ2-3
v_call: TRBV10-1
cdr3_length: 12
cdr3_aa: ASSEQRGTDTQY

j_call: TRBJ2-7
v_call: TRBV7-9
cdr3_length: 11
cdr3_aa: ASSRENTHEQY

j_call: TRBJ2-1
v_call: TRBV13
cdr3_length: 13
cdr3_aa: ASSWAGQRYNEQF

j_call: TRBJ2-7
v_call: TRBV27
cdr3_length: 13
cdr3_aa: ASRIKGVYTYEQY

j_call: TRBJ2-1
v_call: TRBV25-1
cdr3_length: 13
cdr3_aa: ASSRGLAVYNEQF

j_call: TRBJ2-1
v_call: TRBV13
cdr3_length: 13
cdr3_aa: ASPNLAGALNEQF

j_call: TRBJ2-4
v_call: TRBV28
cdr3_length: 14
cdr3_aa: ASSKPTGTNGDIQY

j_call: TRBJ2-1
v_call: TRBV11-2
cdr3_length: 15
cdr3_aa: ASSFYGSPSSYNEQF

j_call: TRBJ1-1
v_call: TRBV29-1
cdr3_length: 11
cdr3_aa: SARQGTGAEAF

j_call: TRBJ1-1
v_call: TRBV5-6
cdr3_length: 13
cdr3_aa: ASSFPDRESTEAF

j_call: TRBJ2-1
v_call: TRBV27
cdr3_length: 11
cdr3_aa: ASRGDPYNEQF

j_call: TRBJ2-1
v_call: TRBV9
cdr3_length: 13
cdr3_aa: ASSVSASDSDEQF

j_call: TRBJ2-2
v_call: TRBV4-1
cdr3_length: 13
cdr3_aa: ASSQTQGNTGELF

j_call: TRBJ2-7
v_call: TRBV28
cdr3_length: 12
cdr3_aa: ASSPPGGRYEQY

j_call: TRBJ2-1
v_call: TRBV4-1
cdr3_length: 13
cdr3_aa: ASSQSPSSGHEQF

j_call: TRBJ2-7
v_call: TRBV10-1
cdr3_length: 10
cdr3_aa: ASSDNTYEQY

j_call: TRBJ2-5
v_call: TRBV27
cdr3_length: 11
cdr3_aa: ASSPGHQETQY

j_call: TRBJ1-5
v_call: TRBV6-1
cdr3_length: 13
cdr3_aa: ASSVDSRRNQPQH

j_call: TRBJ2-3
v_call: TRBV7-6
cdr3_length: 15
cdr3_aa: ASSPLSSAGSTDTQY

j_call: TRBJ1-2
v_call: TRBV5-4
cdr3_length: 11
cdr3_aa: ASSLPDNYGYT

j_call: TRBJ1-1
v_call: TRBV23-1
cdr3_length: 12
cdr3_aa: ASSQLSLNTEAF

j_call: TRBJ1-3
v_call: TRBV2
cdr3_length: 13
cdr3_aa: ASSIPGQYGNTIY

j_call: TRBJ1-3
v_call: TRBV19
cdr3_length: 13
cdr3_aa: ASSVAGGGGNTIY

j_call: TRBJ2-7
v_call: TRBV19
cdr3_length: 13
cdr3_aa: ASSTRTSGSSEQY

j_call: TRBJ2-7
v_call: TRBV10-3
cdr3_length: 13
cdr3_aa: AISESPTSSYEQY

j_call: TRBJ2-1
v_call: TRBV7-9
cdr3_length: 11
cdr3_aa: ASSLARNIEQF

j_call: TRBJ2-1
v_call: TRBV2
cdr3_length: 13
cdr3_aa: ASSVDISSYNEQF

j_call: TRBJ1-1
v_call: TRBV27
cdr3_length: 13
cdr3_aa: ASRPKQGAATEAF

j_call: TRBJ2-7
v_call: TRBV7-9
cdr3_length: 10
cdr3_aa: ASTTGGGEQY

j_call: TRBJ2-5
v_call: TRBV5-1
cdr3_length: 15
cdr3_aa: ASSLGMGAAQEETQY

j_call: TRBJ2-3
v_call: TRBV19
cdr3_length: 13
cdr3_aa: ASSMLPTITDTQY

j_call: TRBJ2-7
v_call: TRBV9
cdr3_length: 12
cdr3_aa: ASSEQGGGYEQY